The entry below describes one T cell receptor beta chain. The source of the sample is a study of blood T cell repertoires in COVID-19. Repertoires were generated with immunoSEQ multiplex PCR, while TCRdb's copy carries only in-frame clones and drops some. This table holds about 190,000 clones, about 90% found once. This CDR3 has 15 residues. V was pared by 5 bases and J by 8 bases, with 18 bases between. Germline lookup yields CDR1 SGHDN and CDR2 FVKESK. The sequence derives from a man aged 45-60 years with acute or convalescent COVID-19. Input material: peripheral blood. V is TRBV14 and J is TRBJ1-4; maybe TRBD1 (5 bases). CDR3 bases: TGTGCCAGCAGCTCCCTGGTCGGGGGTGCCGAAAAACTGTTTTTT. Protein sequence: CASSSLVGGAEKLFF. The variable domain in full, completed from reference TRBV14 and TRBJ1-4, reads EAGVTQFPSHSVIEKGQTVTLRCDPISGHDNLYWYRRVMGKEIKFLLHFVKESKQDESGMPNNRFLAERTGGTYSTLKVQPAELEDSGVYFCASSSLVGGAEKLFFGSGTQLSVL.